This T cell receptor gamma chain appears in the sequencing data of a study of gamma delta lymphoproliferative disorders and STAT genes. In regard to this clone: Its antigen remains unknown. The limits of the CDR3 on the DNA are not certain, so only TCRdb's listed CDR3 is given.

Sequencing used genomic DNA taken from PBMCs of patients and controls. Notes on the study in general: Patient gamma repertoires clustered apart from healthy controls; delta did not.

Germline lookup yields CDR1 GITISATS and CDR2 ISYDGTV (reference sequence). Ends included, the CDR3 has 17 residues. TCRdb called clones from the multiplex PCR reads again using CATT. The sample has about 2,400 gamma-chain clones, 9% to 12% seen once; the top ten hold 9.4%. The sequenced sample was blood. There is no J gene call, but TRGV9 is given as the V gene. The source is a human donor in good health. The CDR3: CALWEVLRNSLAVEQHF.